The 21 T cell receptor beta chains below were found in one sample sequenced in a study of control samples from healthy donors and cancer patients (dated by TCRdb to about 2020). The method was the immunoSEQ multiplex PCR assay. TCRdb took this table from immuneACCESS and kept in-frame rearrangements with V and J called. Such tables lack part of the clones; where checked against another copy, unresolved V genes explain under half of the gap, and the rest is unexplained. This sample gives about 61,000 clones in total; about 90% of them show up just once. Nearly 6% of the sample is held by the ten biggest clonotypes. The sequencing input was PBMCs. These receptor sequences come from a man in his 60s with colorectal cancer.

J is TRBJ2-6 and V is TRBV19, with a possible D match to TRBD1 (6 bases). Per the germline V gene, CDR1 is LNHDA and CDR2 is SQIVND (reference sequence). This CDR3 is 19 amino acids long. Trimming removed 4 bases at V and 2 bases at J, with 21 bases between. CDR3 sequence: CASSKDIGGFLAGANVLTF. Written as DNA, the CDR3 is TGTGCCAGTAGTAAAGATATAGGGGGTTTCTTGGCTGGGGCCAACGTCCTGACTTTC. The complete variable domain, with remaining parts taken from reference TRBV19 and TRBJ2-6, reads DGGITQSPKYLFRKEGQNVTLSCEQNLNHDAMYWYRQDPGQGLRLIYYSQIVNDFQKGDIAEGYSVSREKKESFPLTVTSAQKNPTAFYLCASSKDIGGFLAGANVLTFGAGSRLTVL.

V gene TRBV6-5 combines with J gene TRBJ2-5; possibly TRBD2 for D (7 bases). Trimming shortened V by 2 bases and J by 4 bases, and 11 bases separated the two germline ends. Germline V gene sequence: CDR1 MNHEY, CDR2 SVGAGI. The CDR3 sequence is 14 residues long. The CDR3 DNA reads TGTGCCAGCAGTTACGGGAGGGGGGGAGAGACCCAGTACTTC. Its protein is CASSYGRGGETQYF.

The rearrangement uses TRBV21-1 and TRBJ2-3; TRBD2 reflects the table's D call only, with no check against the DNA. TRBV21-1 is a pseudogene. The CDR3 totals 17 residues. This chain's CDR3 is CASSPRRRYSSTDTQYF. In nucleotides, the CDR3 is TGTGCCAGCAGCCCCCGACGGAGGTATTCTAGCACAGATACGCAGTATTTT.

The chain has TRBV5-1 and TRBJ2-1; 13 bases are a match to TRBD2. Germline lookup yields CDR1 SGHRS and CDR2 YFSETQ. The length of the CDR3 is 18 residues. V lost 2 bases to trimming and J lost 9 bases; unmatched junction nucleotides: 14. The chain's CDR3 is CASSFTPQGTSGESEQFF. In DNA, the CDR3 is TGCGCCAGCAGCTTTACACCACAGGGGACTAGCGGGGAGAGTGAGCAGTTCTTC. Full variable domain (remainder filled in from reference TRBV5-1 and TRBJ2-1): KAGVTQTPRYLIKTRGQQVTLSCSPISGHRSVSWYQQTPGQGLQFLFEYFSETQRNKGNFPGRFSGRQFSNSRSEMNVSTLELGDSALYLCASSFTPQGTSGESEQFFGPGTRLTVL.

The rearrangement uses TRBV6-2 or TRBV6-3 and TRBJ1-5; 9 nucleotides match TRBD1. The CDR3 sequence is 17 residues long. CDR1 and CDR2 from the germline V gene are MNHEY and SVGEGT. V was pared by 4 bases and J by 3 bases, with 10 bases of the junction left unmatched. For the CDR3, the DNA is TGTGCCAGCAGTTTTGCCAGGACAGGGGTTCTCAATCAGCCCCAGCATTTT. Its protein product is CASSFARTGVLNQPQHF.

This clone was seen a single time. The chain carries TRBV6-4 and TRBJ2-2; either TRBD1 or TRBD2 may supply D (5 bases each). V lost 4 bases, J lost 0 bases, and 9 bases lay in between. Germline CDR1 and CDR2: MRHNA and SNTAGT. This CDR3 spans 15 amino acids. This CDR3 is CASSAWGTNTGELFF. The CDR3 bases are TGTGCCAGCAGTGCTTGGGGGACGAACACCGGGGAGCTGTTTTTT.

The chain couples TRBV2 to TRBJ2-2, with a possible D match to TRBD1 (5 bases). With 6 bases removed from V and 2 bases from J, the gap between germline ends came to 10 bases. Looked up from germline, CDR1 is SNHLY and CDR2 is FYNNEI. CDR3 length: 14 residues. For the CDR3, the DNA is TGTGCCAGCAGGCCCAGGGTTAACACCGGGGAGCTGTTTTTT. Residues: CASRPRVNTGELFF.

The V call is TRBV5-4, the J call TRBJ2-2; tentatively, D is TRBD1 (6 bases). There are 15 residues in the CDR3. V was shortened by 1 base and J by 2 bases, with 9 bases between the two germline ends. CDR1 is SGHNT and CDR2 is YYREEE in the germline V gene (reference sequence). CDR3 DNA: TGTGCCAGCAGCTTGCGTGGGACAAACACCGGGGAGCTGTTTTTT. As protein: CASSLRGTNTGELFF.

V gene TRBV6-5 combines with J gene TRBJ1-2; D is uncertain. V shed 6 bases and J shed 7 bases, with 9 bases lying between them. The germline V gene encodes CDR1 MNHEY and CDR2 SVGAGI. CDR3 length: 11 amino acids. For the CDR3, the DNA is TGTGCCAGCAGCCAAGGTTCTGGCTACACCTTC. Protein: CASSQGSGYTF.

The rearrangement joins TRBV15 to TRBJ2-5; 7 nucleotides match TRBD1. V trimming: 8 bases; J trimming: 0 bases; junction bases outside the gene matches: 9. This CDR3 is built from 15 residues. The germline CDR1 and CDR2 sequences are LNHNV and YYDKDF (reference sequence). The CDR3 loop is CATGRSRGYQETQYF. Here the CDR3 DNA reads TGTGCCACCGGACGGAGCAGGGGGTACCAAGAGACCCAGTACTTC.

The DNA for the CDR3 is TGTGCCAGCAGTTTAGAGGGTAGACGGAAACTGTTTTTT. Translation: CASSLEGRRKLFF. The chain employs TRBV12-3 or TRBV12-4 and TRBJ1-4, with D uncertain. This CDR3 has 13 amino acids. V lost 1 base to trimming and J lost 11 bases, with 11 bases between them.

V and J are TRBV12-3 or TRBV12-4 and TRBJ1-1; no clear D gene. CDR3 size: 13 residues. Trimming stripped 6 bases from V and 0 bases from J, with 8 bases between. The DNA for the CDR3 is TGTGCCAGCAGACTACAACTGAACACTGAAGCTTTCTTT. Protein: CASRLQLNTEAFF.

The chain is built from TRBV4-1 and TRBJ1-1; 8 bases map to TRBD1. Per germline, CDR1 MGHRA and CDR2 YSYEKL. The CDR3 runs 14 residues. V shed 4 bases and J 6 bases; nucleotides not matched to a gene: 7. Here the CDR3 DNA reads TGCGCCAGCAGCCGTTCAGGGGGCTACGCTGAAGCTTTCTTT. It translates to CASSRSGGYAEAFF.

V is TRBV4-3 and J is TRBJ1-2; 9 bases are shared with TRBD1. This CDR3 contains 16 residues. V lost 4 bases to trimming and J lost 4 bases; unmatched junction nucleotides: 10. Germline V gene sequence: CDR1 LGHNA, CDR2 YSLEER. CDR3 sequence (DNA): TGCGCCAGCAGCCCACAGGGGGCAGGGGTTGGCTATGGCTACACCTTC. Amino acids: CASSPQGAGVGYGYTF.

V gene TRBV6-1 combines with J gene TRBJ1-2, with a tentative D call TRBD1 (6 bases). Germline V lookup: CDR1 MNHNS, CDR2 SASEGT. The CDR3 has 17 residues. The V end was cut by 1 base, the J end by 0 bases, with 15 bases between. CDR3 amino acids: CASSEGGHPYTNYGYTF. CDR3 DNA sequence: TGTGCCAGCAGTGAAGGGGGACATCCCTACACTAACTATGGCTACACCTTC.

V is TRBV14 and J is TRBJ1-1; D unclear. Germline loops: CDR1 SGHDN, CDR2 FVKESK. V was pared by 0 bases and J by 6 bases, with 5 bases between. The CDR3 runs 12 residues. DNA of the CDR3: TGTGCCAGCAGCCAAGATGGGCCTGAAGCTTTCTTT. This translates into CASSQDGPEAFF.

V and J are TRBV20-1 and TRBJ2-1; TRBD2 might be the D (5 bases). The germline V and J ends were trimmed by 3 bases and 7 bases, with 13 bases remaining between them. The CDR3 covers 13 residues. Germline CDR1 DFQATT, CDR2 SNEGSKA (reference sequence). CDR3 DNA sequence: TGCAGTGCTAGTTTCGGGGTAAGGAATGAGCAGTTCTTC. Amino acid sequence: CSASFGVRNEQFF.

The chain employs TRBV9 and TRBJ2-5; D unclear. The germline V gene has CDR1 SGDLS and CDR2 YYNGEE. CDR3 size: 12 residues. V lost 3 bases and J 8 bases, leaving 11 bases between the germline ends. The CDR3 region is CASSADGRTQYF. DNA of the CDR3: TGTGCCAGCAGCGCCGACGGGCGAACCCAGTACTTC.

The rearrangement links TRBV15 to TRBJ2-5; possibly TRBD1 for D (5 bases). Per the germline V gene, CDR1 is LNHNV and CDR2 is YYDKDF (reference sequence). This CDR3 is 16 amino acids long. V lost 0 bases, J lost 7 bases, and 18 bases lay in between. CDR3 protein: CATSRDRGQGAGTQYF. The CDR3 nucleotides read TGTGCCACCAGCAGAGATCGAGGCCAGGGCGCCGGGACCCAGTACTTC.

CDR3 DNA: TGTGCCAGCAGTTACTCTGGGAGCTCTGGAAACACCATATATTTT. Translation gives CASSYSGSSGNTIYF. The gene calls are TRBV6-5 and TRBJ1-3; unclear D gene. This CDR3 has 15 amino acids. V dropped 0 bases and J dropped 0 bases, with 6 bases sitting between them. Germline-derived CDR1 and CDR2 are MNHEY and SVGAGI.

The CDR3 spells CASSSSWASSNTGELFF. CDR3 nucleotide sequence: TGTGCCAGCAGTTCTAGTTGGGCCTCTTCGAACACCGGGGAGCTGTTTTTT. The rearrangement uses TRBV28 and TRBJ2-2; unclear D gene. With 4 bases removed from V and 0 bases from J, the gap between germline ends came to 15 bases. CDR1 MDHEN and CDR2 SYDVKM come from the germline V gene. This CDR3 region has 17 residues.